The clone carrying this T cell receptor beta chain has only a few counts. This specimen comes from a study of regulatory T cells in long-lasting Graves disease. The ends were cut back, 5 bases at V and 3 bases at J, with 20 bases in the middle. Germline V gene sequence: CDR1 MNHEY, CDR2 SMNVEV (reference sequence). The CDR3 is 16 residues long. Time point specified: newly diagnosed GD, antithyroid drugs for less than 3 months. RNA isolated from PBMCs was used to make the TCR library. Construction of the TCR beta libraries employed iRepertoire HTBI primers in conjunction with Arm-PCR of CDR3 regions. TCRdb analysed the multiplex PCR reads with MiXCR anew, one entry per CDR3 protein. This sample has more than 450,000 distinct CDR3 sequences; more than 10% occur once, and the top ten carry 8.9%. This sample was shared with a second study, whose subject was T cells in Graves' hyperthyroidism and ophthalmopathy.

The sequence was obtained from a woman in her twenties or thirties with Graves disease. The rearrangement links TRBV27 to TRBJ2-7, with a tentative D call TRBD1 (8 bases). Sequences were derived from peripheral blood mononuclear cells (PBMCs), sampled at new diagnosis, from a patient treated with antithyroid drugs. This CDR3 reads CASSPGGGRSLYEQYF. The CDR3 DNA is TGTGCCAGCAGTCCAGGGGGCGGGAGATCACTCTACGAGCAGTACTTC.